These 26 T cell receptor beta chains originate from one sample sequenced in a study of lymphopenia after photon versus proton radiotherapy. Generated by immunoSEQ multiplex PCR, the TCRdb table keeps only in-frame clones and is missing some. The table has 6,000 to 9,500 clones, about 80% seen once; the top ten hold roughly 48%. The specimen comprised peripheral blood, sampled from a patient treated with photon-based radiotherapy. These receptors were collected from a man under 40 with gastric cancer.

V is TRBV10-1 and J is TRBJ1-3; the D is unclear. CDR3 length: 15 residues. CDR1 WNHNN and CDR2 SYGVQD come from the germline V gene (reference sequence). With 3 bases removed from V and 0 bases from J, the gap between germline ends came to 9 bases. CDR3 nucleotides: TGCGCCAGCAGTGAATACGGAGACTCTGGAAACACCATATATTTT. It encodes CASSEYGDSGNTIYF.

This clone was seen a few times. In DNA, the CDR3 is TGCGCCAGCAGCCCGGGACTAGCGGGAGGGCTATCAGCCGAGCAGTACTTC. Its translation is CASSPGLAGGLSAEQYF. The chain has TRBV10-1 and TRBJ2-7, with TRBD2 matching 16 bases. Per the germline V gene, CDR1 is WNHNN and CDR2 is SYGVQD (reference sequence). V shed 6 bases and J 6 bases; nucleotides not matched to a gene: 11. The length of the CDR3 is 17 residues.

There are a few counts of this clone. The rearrangement links TRBV27 to TRBJ2-5; a weak D match, TRBD1 (6 bases). Trimming cost V 6 bases and J 1 base, with 9 bases left between them. Germline CDR1 reads MNHEY; CDR2 reads SMNVEV (reference sequence). The CDR3 is 13 residues long. CDR3 sequence reads: CASRQGFQETQYF. The CDR3 DNA is TGTGCCAGCAGACAGGGATTCCAAGAGACCCAGTACTTC.

The chain combines TRBV11-1 with TRBJ2-7; D not certain. Germline CDR1 and CDR2: SGHAT and FQDESV (reference sequence). The CDR3 is 13 amino acids. V lost 1 base, J lost 5 bases, and 9 bases lay in between. CDR3 amino acids: CASSLEGGNEQYF. The CDR3 coding sequence is TGTGCCAGCAGCTTAGAAGGCGGCAACGAGCAGTACTTC. Full variable domain (missing parts from reference TRBV11-1 and TRBJ2-7): EAEVAQSPRYKITEKSQAVAFWCDPISGHATLYWYRQILGQGPELLVQFQDESVVDDSQLPKDRFSAERLKGVDSTLKIQPAELGDSAMYLCASSLEGGNEQYFGPGTRLTVT.

V usage is TRBV28 and J usage is TRBJ1-5; 9 positions match TRBD1. V lost 4 bases and J lost 2; bases outside the gene matches: 3. This CDR3 is 15 amino acids long. Germline V gene sequence: CDR1 MDHEN, CDR2 SYDVKM. The DNA for the CDR3 is TGTGCCAGCAGTTCCGGGACAGGGCGCAATCAGCCCCAGCATTTT. Translated, it gives CASSSGTGRNQPQHF.

The chain joins TRBV5-1 to TRBJ2-7; 12 bases line up with TRBD1. The CDR3 loop spans 17 amino acids. The V gene's germline CDR1 is SGHRS and CDR2 YFSETQ. The trim removed 0 bases at V and 4 bases at J, leaving 8 bases unmatched. CDR3 amino acids: CASSLVGGQGANYEQYF. CDR3 DNA: TGCGCCAGCAGCTTGGTCGGGGGACAGGGGGCAAATTACGAGCAGTACTTC. Together with reference TRBV5-1 and TRBJ2-7, the CDR3 gives the full variable domain: KAGVTQTPRYLIKTRGQQVTLSCSPISGHRSVSWYQQTPGQGLQFLFEYFSETQRNKGNFPGRFSGRQFSNSRSEMNVSTLELGDSALYLCASSLVGGQGANYEQYFGPGTRLTVT.

V and J are TRBV5-4 and TRBJ2-2; tentative D call: TRBD1 (5 bases). The ends were cut back, 3 bases at V and 3 bases at J, with 12 bases in the middle. This CDR3 has 15 residues. Germline V lookup: CDR1 SGHNT, CDR2 YYREEE (reference sequence). CDR3 DNA: TGTGCCAGCAGCTGGGGCCTGATGGACACCGGGGAGCTGTTTTTT. Translation: CASSWGLMDTGELFF.

V usage is TRBV7-2 and J usage is TRBJ1-1; maybe TRBD1 (5 bases). The CDR3 is 15 amino acids. Germline V gene sequence: CDR1 SGHTA, CDR2 FQGNSA. Trimming left V 4 bases short and J 4 bases short, with 16 bases between. The DNA for the CDR3 is TGTGCCAGCAGCTCACGACAGACGCGAGGCACTGAAGCTTTCTTT. Its translation is CASSSRQTRGTEAFF.

J is TRBJ2-1 and V is TRBV11-3; D is undetermined. Germline loops: CDR1 SGHNT, CDR2 YENEEA. The V end lost 0 bases, the J end lost 3 bases, and 9 bases lay between the germline ends. The CDR3 length is 15 residues. The CDR3 region has the DNA TGTGCCAGCAGCTTAGACGGAACGATCTACAATGAGCAGTTCTTC. Its translation is CASSLDGTIYNEQFF.

This chain joins TRBV29-1 and TRBJ2-1, with D tentatively TRBD2 (6 bases). CDR3 size: 16 residues. The V gene lost 2 bases and the J gene lost 0 bases, with 14 bases spanning the gap. Per germline, CDR1 SQVTM and CDR2 ANQGSEA. CDR3 bases: TGCAGCGTTGAATTAGCGGAGGGGAGCTCCTACAATGAGCAGTTCTTC. Protein sequence: CSVELAEGSSYNEQFF.

The chain recombines TRBV6-4 with TRBJ2-3; 12 bases align to TRBD2. CDR1 is MRHNA and CDR2 is SNTAGT in the germline V gene. With 6 bases clipped from V and 4 bases from J, the junction kept 5 bases outside the gene matches. The CDR3 totals 15 residues. CDR3 in amino acids: CASSMLAGGPDTQYF. DNA for the CDR3: TGTGCCAGCAGCATGCTAGCGGGAGGGCCAGATACGCAGTATTTT.

The V gene is TRBV2, the J gene TRBJ2-7, with 8 positions matching TRBD1. The V segment lost 3 bases and the J segment 0 bases; nucleotides outside the gene matches: 7. From germline, CDR1 is SNHLY and CDR2 FYNNEI. The CDR3 extends over 16 amino acids. The CDR3 sequence: CASSEATGDSSYEQYF. The CDR3 DNA is TGTGCCAGCAGTGAGGCGACAGGGGACAGCTCCTACGAGCAGTACTTC.

The chain couples TRBV28 to TRBJ2-1; possibly TRBD2 for D (5 bases). The V end was cut by 3 bases, the J end by 1 base, with 7 bases between. Germline V lookup: CDR1 MDHEN, CDR2 SYDVKM. This CDR3 spans 14 amino acids. CDR3 sequence: CASSFTGSYNEQFF. The CDR3 bases are TGTGCCAGCAGTTTTACGGGATCCTACAATGAGCAGTTCTTC.

This clone was seen a few times. The chain uses TRBV21-1 and TRBJ2-5; TRBD2, the D gene given by the table, was not confirmed from the DNA. TRBV21-1 is a documented pseudogene. There are 15 residues in the CDR3. Written as DNA, the CDR3 is TGTGCCAGCAGCCCGATGCGTAACGCCGAGAAGACCCAGTACTTC. Its translation is CASSPMRNAEKTQYF.

The rearrangement joins TRBV11-3 to TRBJ2-5; 12 nucleotides agree with TRBD2. The CDR3 totals 16 residues. CDR1 and CDR2 from the germline V gene are SGHNT and YENEEA. V trimming: 5 bases; J trimming: 3 bases; junction bases outside the gene matches: 7. CDR3 amino acids: CASSPRLAGAEETQYF. CDR3 sequence (DNA): TGTGCCAGCAGCCCACGACTAGCGGGAGCGGAAGAGACCCAGTACTTC.

The chain recombines TRBV10-3 with TRBJ2-7; possibly TRBD1 or TRBD2 for D (5 bases each). CDR1 is ENHRY, CDR2 SYGVKD, per germline. The CDR3 is 15 amino acids. Between the trimmed V and J ends, which lost 2 bases and 6 bases, there was a span of 17 bases. CDR3 nucleotides: TGTGCCATCAGTGAGGAGGGGCAGGGATCAGGCGAGCAGTACTTC. Translating it yields CAISEEGQGSGEQYF.

This chain connects TRBV2 to TRBJ2-7, with TRBD2 as a possible D gene (5 bases). The CDR3 contains 13 residues. Germline V gene data show CDR1 as SNHLY and CDR2 as FYNNEI. Trimming cost V 0 bases and J 6 bases, with 9 bases left between them. CDR3 sequence (DNA): TGTGCCAGCAGTGAAGCCCCGGGGTTCGAGCAGTACTTC. Translation gives CASSEAPGFEQYF.

The chain carries TRBV29-1 and TRBJ2-4, with 10 bases matching TRBD2. The CDR3 length is 14 residues. J was trimmed by 8 bases and V by 2 bases; bases with no gene match: 6. Per germline, CDR1 SQVTM and CDR2 ANQGSEA. The CDR3: CSVETSGVLDIQYF. CDR3 nucleotides: TGCAGCGTTGAAACTAGCGGGGTTTTGGACATTCAGTACTTC. Together with reference TRBV29-1 and TRBJ2-4, the CDR3 gives the full variable domain: SAVISQKPSRDICQRGTSLTIQCQVDSQVTMMFWYRQQPGQSLTLIATANQGSEATYESGFVIDKFPISRPNLTFSTLTVSNMSPEDSSIYLCSVETSGVLDIQYFGAGTRLSVL.

The chain recombines TRBV6-6 with TRBJ2-3; D unresolved. The CDR3 length is 15 residues. Germline CDR1 MNHNY, CDR2 SVGAGI (reference sequence). Trimming took off 5 bases at V and 1 base at J, with 13 bases between the two ends. This chain's CDR3 is CASSEEARRTDTQYF. The CDR3 bases are TGTGCCAGCAGTGAGGAAGCCAGGCGCACAGATACGCAGTATTTT.

J is TRBJ1-5 and V is TRBV10-3, with 8 bases identical to TRBD1. Per the germline V gene, CDR1 is ENHRY and CDR2 is SYGVKD. CDR3 length: 17 amino acids. Losses at the gene ends were 8 bases for V and 5 bases for J; bases not matched to a gene: 17. The chain's CDR3 is CAIGQTVTGGAHQPQHF. CDR3 nucleotides: TGTGCCATCGGTCAGACGGTAACAGGGGGGGCTCATCAGCCCCAGCATTTT.

The chain has TRBV4-1 and TRBJ1-5; no reliable D call. The CDR3 contains 16 residues. Deletions cut 0 bases from V and 0 bases from J, with 9 bases between. The germline V gene has CDR1 MGHRA and CDR2 YSYEKL. The CDR3 region has the DNA TGCGCCAGCAGCCAAGATAACTACCTTAGCAATCAGCCCCAGCATTTT. Its translation is CASSQDNYLSNQPQHF.

This clone has only one observation. The chain joins TRBV19 to TRBJ1-1; tentative D call: TRBD1 (5 bases). Germline CDR1 is LNHDA and CDR2 is SQIVND (reference sequence). The CDR3 consists of 16 residues. V lost 3 bases to trimming and J lost 0 bases, with 14 bases between them. The DNA of the CDR3 is TGTGCCAGTAGTATTTCATGGACGGACATGAACACTGAAGCTTTCTTT. It yields the protein CASSISWTDMNTEAFF. The full variable domain, rest sourced from reference TRBV19 and TRBJ1-1, is DGGITQSPKYLFRKEGQNVTLSCEQNLNHDAMYWYRQDPGQGLRLIYYSQIVNDFQKGDIAEGYSVSREKKESFPLTVTSAQKNPTAFYLCASSISWTDMNTEAFFGQGTRLTVV.

This clone has just one count. V usage is TRBV4-3 and J usage is TRBJ2-1, with 9 bases lining up with TRBD2. The CDR3 length is 16 residues. The trim removed 0 bases at V and 8 bases at J, leaving 8 bases unmatched. CDR1 is LGHNA and CDR2 is YSLEER in the germline V gene. CDR3 in DNA: TGCGCCAGCAGCCAAGAAGTGGCTAGCGGGATTCATGAGCAGTTCTTC. Residues: CASSQEVASGIHEQFF.

The chain joins TRBV11-2 to TRBJ2-2, with 7 bases identical to TRBD1. Germline CDR1 is SGHAT and CDR2 is FQNNGV. With 7 bases clipped from V and 2 bases from J, the junction kept 10 bases outside the gene matches. CDR3 length: 16 amino acids. DNA of the CDR3: TGTGCCAGCATCCCTCACAGGGGCTCCAACACCGGGGAGCTGTTTTTT. This codes for CASIPHRGSNTGELFF.

This CDR3 reads CASRKGIEAFF. CDR3 nucleotides: TGTGCCAGCAGAAAAGGGATTGAAGCTTTCTTT. The genes are TRBV6-6 and TRBJ1-1, with no clear D. With 6 bases removed from V and 7 bases from J, the gap between germline ends came to 9 bases. The CDR3 has 11 amino acids. Germline V CDR1 and CDR2: MNHNY, SVGAGI (reference sequence).

The rearrangement links TRBV6-5 to TRBJ2-1; D not resolved. The CDR3 length is 13 residues. Trimming cost V 7 bases and J 6 bases, with 13 bases left between them. The germline CDR1 and CDR2 sequences are MNHEY and SVGAGI. This chain's CDR3 is CASKVAVVNEQFF. For the CDR3, the DNA is TGTGCCAGCAAAGTTGCAGTAGTCAATGAGCAGTTCTTC.